This passage covers 9 T cell receptor beta chains from one sample sequenced in a study of CD4 T cell repertoires in COVID-19. TCRdb's copy holds only in-frame clones and misses some; the assay was immunoSEQ multiplex PCR. In the table there are some 80,000 clones, roughly 80% of which are singletons. The sequenced sample was CD4+ T cells from peripheral blood, obtained after recovery from COVID-19. All receptors come from a human donor who had COVID-19.

The rearrangement joins TRBV3-1 (or the pseudogene TRBV3-2) to TRBJ1-2, with D hard to call. The CDR3 extends over 15 amino acids. The germline gives CDR1 LGHDT, CDR2 YNNKEL (reference sequence). V shed 1 base and J shed 4 bases, with 13 bases lying between them. The CDR3 sequence is CASSQVNSELYGYTF. Written as DNA, the CDR3 is TGTGCCAGCAGCCAAGTAAACAGCGAGCTCTATGGCTACACCTTC.

The chain has TRBV19 and TRBJ2-5; 8 nucleotides agree with TRBD1. Looked up from germline, CDR1 is LNHDA and CDR2 is SQIVND (reference sequence). Trimming took 8 bases from V and 5 from J; bases not matched to a gene: 13. The CDR3 sequence is 15 residues long. CDR3: CASSQGAGGGETQYF. DNA for the CDR3: TGTGCCAGTTCTCAGGGGGCAGGGGGCGGGGAGACCCAGTACTTC. Looking up the rest from reference TRBV19 and TRBJ2-5 gives the full variable domain: DGGITQSPKYLFRKEGQNVTLSCEQNLNHDAMYWYRQDPGQGLRLIYYSQIVNDFQKGDIAEGYSVSREKKESFPLTVTSAQKNPTAFYLCASSQGAGGGETQYFGPGTRLLVL.

This chain connects TRBV21-1 to TRBJ2-3; TRBD2 is the table's D call, not checked against the DNA. TRBV21-1 is classified as a pseudogene. The CDR3 length is 19 residues. Here the CDR3 DNA reads TGTGCCAGCAGCGCCAGAGGGACAGAAAGCGGGAGTAGCCCAGATACGCAGTATTTT. Translated, it gives CASSARGTESGSSPDTQYF.

The V and J genes are TRBV3-1 (or the pseudogene TRBV3-2) and TRBJ2-2; TRBD1 might be the D (5 bases). CDR1 and CDR2 from the germline V gene are LGHDT and YNNKEL (reference sequence). The V end was cut by 3 bases, the J end by 3 bases, with 11 bases between. This CDR3 has 15 amino acids. The CDR3 nucleotides are TGTGCCAGCAGCCACGGACCGACAGACACCGGGGAGCTGTTTTTT. Translated, it gives CASSHGPTDTGELFF.

V and J are TRBV5-4 and TRBJ2-7; possible D gene TRBD1, 6 bases. The CDR3 length is 13 residues. Germline V gene lookup returns CDR1 SGHNT and CDR2 YYREEE (reference sequence). V lost 0 bases to trimming and J lost 5 bases, with 9 bases between them. Written as DNA, the CDR3 is TGTGCCAGCAGCTTGGGGCCAGGGGACGAGCAGTACTTC. Translated: CASSLGPGDEQYF. Complete variable domain (other parts from reference TRBV5-4 and TRBJ2-7): ETGVTQSPTHLIKTRGQQVTLRCSSQSGHNTVSWYQQALGQGPQFIFQYYREEENGRGNFPPRFSGLQFPNYSSELNVNALELDDSALYLCASSLGPGDEQYFGPGTRLTVT.

J is TRBJ2-4 and V is TRBV7-9; either TRBD1 or TRBD2 may supply D (5 bases each). Trimming stripped 5 bases from V and 0 bases from J, with 17 bases between. Germline loops: CDR1 SEHNR, CDR2 FQNEAQ (reference sequence). The CDR3 has 17 amino acids. CDR3 in amino acids: CASSGMGVGLAKNIQYF. The DNA of the CDR3 is TGTGCCAGCAGCGGAATGGGGGTTGGGCTAGCCAAAAACATTCAGTACTTC.

This clone was seen only once. The chain combines TRBV2 with TRBJ1-6, with D hard to call. The CDR3 contains 14 residues. Trimming cost V 7 bases and J 9 bases, with 16 bases left between them. The V gene's germline CDR1 is SNHLY and CDR2 FYNNEI. This chain's CDR3 is CASIEEGVGSPLHF. CDR3 bases: TGTGCCAGCATCGAGGAGGGCGTCGGTTCACCCCTCCACTTT. Full variable domain (missing parts from reference TRBV2 and TRBJ1-6): EPEVTQTPSHQVTQMGQEVILRCVPISNHLYFYWYRQILGQKVEFLVSFYNNEISEKSEIFDDQFSVERPDGSNFTLKIRSTKLEDSAMYFCASIEEGVGSPLHFGNGTRLTVT.

V gene TRBV25-1 combines with J gene TRBJ2-3; D gene uncertain. Per the germline V gene, CDR1 is MGHDK and CDR2 is SYGVNS. V shed 8 bases and J shed 2 bases, with 11 bases lying between them. CDR3 length: 13 amino acids. The CDR3 loop reads CASRWSLTDTQYF. For the CDR3, the DNA is TGTGCCAGCCGGTGGTCCCTCACAGATACGCAGTATTTT.

The gene calls are TRBV3-1 (or the pseudogene TRBV3-2) and TRBJ2-5; 8 bases fit TRBD1. V was clipped by 4 bases and J by 0 bases; unmatched bases: 7. The CDR3 is 16 residues long. From germline, CDR1 is LGHDT and CDR2 YNNKEL (reference sequence). The chain's CDR3 is CASSPGTGLYQETQYF. In DNA form, the CDR3 reads TGTGCCAGCAGCCCCGGGACAGGCTTGTACCAAGAGACCCAGTACTTC.